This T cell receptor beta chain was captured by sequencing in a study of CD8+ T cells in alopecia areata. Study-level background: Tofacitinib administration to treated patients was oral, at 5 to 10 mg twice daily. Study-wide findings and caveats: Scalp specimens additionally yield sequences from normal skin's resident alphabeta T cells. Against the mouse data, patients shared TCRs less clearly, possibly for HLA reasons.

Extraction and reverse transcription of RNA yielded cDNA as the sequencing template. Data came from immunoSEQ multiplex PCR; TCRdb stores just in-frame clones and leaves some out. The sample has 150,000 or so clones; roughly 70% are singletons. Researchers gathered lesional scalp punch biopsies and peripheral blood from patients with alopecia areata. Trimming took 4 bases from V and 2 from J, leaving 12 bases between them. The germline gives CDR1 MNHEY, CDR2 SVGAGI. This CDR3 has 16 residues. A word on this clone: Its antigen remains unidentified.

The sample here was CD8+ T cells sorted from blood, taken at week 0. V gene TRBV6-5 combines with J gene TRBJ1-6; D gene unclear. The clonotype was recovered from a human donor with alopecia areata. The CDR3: CASSSPRSAYNSPLHF. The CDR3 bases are TGTGCCAGCAGTTCACCCCGAAGCGCCTATAATTCACCCCTCCACTTT.